The present T cell receptor beta chain was sequenced within a study of beta chain features in type 1 diabetes. Germline V gene data show CDR1 as SGDLS and CDR2 as YYNGEE. Trimming left V 4 bases short and J 5 bases short, with 17 bases between. The CDR3 loop spans 15 amino acids. What was sequenced were expressed TCRB transcripts, since all of the isolated RNA had been reverse transcribed. Repertoires were generated with immunoSEQ multiplex PCR, while TCRdb's copy carries only in-frame clones and drops some. The sample records roughly 220,000 clones, 16% being singletons. Of note for this clone: Its antigen is undetermined.

Study-wide results and caveats: Type 1 diabetes patients had moderately but significantly shorter TCRB CDR3s in all four CD4+ subsets.

J is TRBJ2-3 and V is TRBV9; tentatively, D is TRBD1 (5 bases). The TCR comes from a man under 40 with type 1 diabetes. The material sequenced was naive CD4+ T cells from blood. The CDR3: CASSPQGTLGDTQYF. The CDR3 DNA is TGTGCCAGCAGCCCTCAGGGAACCCTAGGAGATACGCAGTATTTT.